The 30 T cell receptor beta chains below were found in one sample sequenced in a study of shared clonotypes between healthy human individuals. Profiled with immunoSEQ multiplex PCR; TCRdb holds only in-frame clones, not every one. The repertoire holds 950,000 to 1,300,000 clones, around four fifths seen once, with roughly 1.4% in the top ten. Sequenced input: memory CD4+ T cells sorted from blood. The sample's subset: CD45RA-negative fraction. The receptors were sampled from a man younger than 35 in good health.

V is TRBV10-3 and J is TRBJ1-1; D is unresolved. The CDR3 spans 14 residues. Germline V gene sequence: CDR1 ENHRY, CDR2 SYGVKD. V shed 4 bases and J shed 1 base, with 10 bases lying between them. The CDR3 loop reads CAISGTAANTEAFF. The CDR3 nucleotides read TGTGCCATCAGTGGAACAGCAGCGAACACTGAAGCTTTCTTT.

The chain combines TRBV4-3 with TRBJ2-6; 9 positions match TRBD1. Germline CDR1 is LGHNA and CDR2 is YSLEER. This CDR3 has 17 amino acids. V shed 1 base, J shed 0 bases, and the junction held 1 base outside the gene matches. The CDR3 protein is CASSQGTGVSGANVLTF. The CDR3 nucleotides are TGCGCCAGCAGCCAAGGGACAGGGGTCTCTGGGGCCAACGTCCTGACTTTC.

V gene TRBV14 combines with J gene TRBJ2-2; D is possibly TRBD1 (5 bases). In germline, CDR1 is SGHDN, CDR2 FVKESK. V was pared by 1 base and J by 4 bases, with 10 bases between. CDR3 length: 15 amino acids. Here the CDR3 DNA reads TGTGCCAGCAGCCAAGGTCAAAGGGGCACCGGGGAGCTGTTTTTT. It translates to CASSQGQRGTGELFF.

This rearrangement joins TRBV10-3 to TRBJ2-2, with 8 bases that match TRBD1. CDR3 size: 15 residues. In germline, CDR1 is ENHRY, CDR2 SYGVKD. V gave up 6 bases and J gave up 1 base; unmatched junction bases: 4. CDR3 nucleotide sequence: TGTGCCATCAGCGAAGGGACAGGGAACACCGGGGAGCTGTTTTTT. Protein: CAISEGTGNTGELFF.

The chain combines TRBV29-1 with TRBJ2-7; D gene unclear. Gene TRBJ2-5 matches the end of the DNA better, so the J call may be wrong. CDR1 is SQVTM, CDR2 ANQGSEA, per germline. This CDR3 has 12 residues. CDR3: CSSLRGQETQYF. The CDR3 nucleotides are TGCAGCTCCCTAAGAGGACAAGAGACCCAGTACTTC.

On this clone itself: Other DNA sequences within the sample encode an identical CDR3. The chain employs TRBV10-3 and TRBJ2-5, with D unclear. The V gene's germline CDR1 is ENHRY and CDR2 SYGVKD. The CDR3 length is 12 residues. Trimming pared 0 bases from V and 5 bases from J, leaving 4 bases between. This CDR3 is CAISESGETQYF. The CDR3 DNA follows: TGTGCCATCAGTGAGTCGGGGGAGACCCAGTACTTC.

The CDR3 DNA is TGTGCCACCTCCCTAAAGTCCGGGGAGCTGTTTTTT. Translating gives CATSLKSGELFF. The rearrangement links TRBV6-5 to TRBJ2-2; D uncertain. Deletions cut 10 bases from V and 6 bases from J, with 12 bases between. The germline V gene has CDR1 MNHEY and CDR2 SVGAGI. CDR3 length: 12 residues.

The chain has TRBV9 and TRBJ1-2; D ambiguous. The CDR3 loop spans 13 amino acids. Germline CDR1 SGDLS, CDR2 YYNGEE. V was pared by 0 bases and J by 2 bases, with 5 bases between. CDR3 in amino acids: CASSVASNYGYTF. The CDR3, as DNA: TGTGCCAGCAGCGTAGCGTCGAACTATGGCTACACCTTC.

This clone was counted between two and nine times. The chain employs TRBV5-4 and TRBJ2-6, with 8 bases matching TRBD1. CDR3 length: 17 residues. After removal of 4 bases from V and 2 bases from J, the junction contained 8 bases not matched to a gene. CDR1 SGHNT and CDR2 YYREEE come from the germline V gene (reference sequence). The CDR3 region is CASSIGTGQPGANVLTF. The CDR3 nucleotides read TGTGCCAGCAGCATCGGGACAGGCCAACCTGGGGCCAACGTCCTGACTTTC.

The CDR3 loop is CASSRGSTTTDTQYF. The CDR3 DNA sequence: TGCGCCAGCAGCAGGGGGTCAACAACCACAGATACGCAGTATTTT. The chain carries TRBV5-1 and TRBJ2-3; D is possibly TRBD1 (6 bases). Trimming took off 4 bases at V and 2 bases at J, with 14 bases between the two ends. The CDR3 sequence is 15 residues long. The germline CDR1 and CDR2 sequences are SGHRS and YFSETQ.

V usage is TRBV30 and J usage is TRBJ1-2, with D possibly being TRBD1 (6 bases). The germline gives CDR1 GTSNPN, CDR2 SVGIG (reference sequence). Trimming took 2 bases from V and 2 from J, leaving 9 bases between them. The CDR3 spans 13 residues. CDR3: CAWSTGINYGYTF. DNA for the CDR3: TGTGCCTGGAGTACAGGGATAAACTATGGCTACACCTTC.

V is TRBV9 and J is TRBJ2-3; TRBD2 matches 10 bases. This CDR3 comprises 16 residues. Germline assignment: CDR1 SGDLS and CDR2 YYNGEE. V was clipped by 4 bases and J by 3 bases; unmatched bases: 8. The CDR3 here is CASSPGSGRATDTQYF. The CDR3 DNA sequence: TGTGCCAGCAGCCCGGGGAGCGGGAGGGCGACAGATACGCAGTATTTT.

This chain joins TRBV5-3 and TRBJ1-1; no clear D. TRBV5-3 is classed as an ORF, of uncertain function. The CDR3 runs to 14 residues. V shed 4 bases and J shed 1 base, with 11 bases lying between them. The CDR3 spells CARSALGRNTEAFF. For the CDR3, the DNA is TGTGCCAGAAGCGCTTTAGGACGGAACACTGAAGCTTTCTTT.

J is TRBJ2-1 and V is TRBV29-1, with TRBD1 matching over 8 bases. Trimming took 6 bases from V and 6 from J; bases not matched to a gene: 10. The V gene's germline CDR1 is SQVTM and CDR2 ANQGSEA. The CDR3 has 14 residues. CDR3 residues: CSVNPGQVFNEQFF. In DNA form, the CDR3 reads TGCAGCGTGAACCCGGGACAGGTATTCAATGAGCAGTTCTTC.

The chain links TRBV14 to TRBJ2-1, with 7 nucleotides matching TRBD1. Germline V gene data show CDR1 as SGHDN and CDR2 as FVKESK. CDR3 length: 15 amino acids. Losses at the gene ends were 2 bases for V and 9 bases for J; bases not matched to a gene: 10. The CDR3 region has the DNA TGTGCCAGCAGCCAAATAAGGGGGCTGTTTGGTGAGCAGTTCTTC. It codes for CASSQIRGLFGEQFF.

In DNA form, the CDR3 reads TGCGCCAGCAGCTTGGTAGACAGTTTGAACACTGAAGCTTTCTTT. Its protein is CASSLVDSLNTEAFF. This chain uses TRBV5-1 with TRBJ1-1, with D possibly matching TRBD1 (5 bases). With 0 bases removed from V and 0 bases from J, the gap between germline ends came to 9 bases. CDR1 is SGHRS and CDR2 is YFSETQ in the germline V gene. This CDR3 region has 15 residues.

This CDR3 is CASSYRVVTGELFF. The CDR3 region has the DNA TGTGCCAGCAGTTACAGGGTTGTCACCGGGGAGCTGTTTTTT. The rearrangement links TRBV2 to TRBJ2-2; a possible D gene is TRBD1 (6 bases). Trimming stripped 5 bases from V and 4 bases from J, with 11 bases between. This CDR3 is built from 14 residues. Per germline, CDR1 SNHLY and CDR2 FYNNEI. Full variable domain (remainder filled in from reference TRBV2 and TRBJ2-2): EPEVTQTPSHQVTQMGQEVILRCVPISNHLYFYWYRQILGQKVEFLVSFYNNEISEKSEIFDDQFSVERPDGSNFTLKIRSTKLEDSAMYFCASSYRVVTGELFFGEGSRLTVL.

The chain couples TRBV7-2 to TRBJ2-6; possibly TRBD1 or TRBD2 for D (5 bases each). From germline, CDR1 is SGHTA and CDR2 FQGNSA. This CDR3 region has 18 residues. V lost 4 bases, J lost 0 bases, and 16 bases lay in between. The CDR3 nucleotides are TGTGCCAGCAGCTGGGGACGTCGGACGGGCTCTGGGGCCAACGTCCTGACTTTC. It codes for CASSWGRRTGSGANVLTF.

The V gene is TRBV28, the J gene TRBJ1-4; 8 nucleotides line up with TRBD1. The germline V gene encodes CDR1 MDHEN and CDR2 SYDVKM. V dropped 1 base and J dropped 7; count of bases not matched to a gene: 11. The CDR3 sequence is 17 residues long. In nucleotides, the CDR3 is TGTGCCAGCAGTTTATTGGGTGGAGGACAGGGAGGTGAAAAACTGTTTTTT. Amino acid sequence: CASSLLGGGQGGEKLFF.

The gene calls are TRBV30 and TRBJ2-5; D gene unclear. The CDR3 totals 12 residues. The germline V and J ends were trimmed by 3 bases and 4 bases, with 9 bases remaining between them. The germline gives CDR1 GTSNPN, CDR2 SVGIG (reference sequence). The CDR3 is CAWRSFGETQYF. The DNA of the CDR3 is TGTGCCTGGAGGAGTTTCGGAGAGACCCAGTACTTC.

The chain employs TRBV5-6 and TRBJ2-5; D not certain. Germline assignment: CDR1 SGHDT and CDR2 YYEEEE. The CDR3 contains 15 residues. With 4 bases removed from V and 5 bases from J, the gap between germline ends came to 18 bases. CDR3 in amino acids: CASSLKRPLGETQYF. The DNA for the CDR3 is TGTGCCAGCAGCCTGAAGAGGCCCCTCGGGGAGACCCAGTACTTC.

The rearrangement links TRBV10-1 to TRBJ2-7, with 7 bases lining up with TRBD2. Trimming removed 3 bases from V and 2 bases from J; junction bases left unmatched: 4. CDR3 length equals 14 residues. The germline CDR1 and CDR2 sequences are WNHNN and SYGVQD (reference sequence). CDR3 residues: CASSDGGKTYEQYF. The CDR3 nucleotides read TGCGCCAGCAGTGACGGGGGGAAAACCTACGAGCAGTACTTC.

The chain couples TRBV6-6 to TRBJ2-7; D perhaps matches TRBD1 (5 bases). CDR3 length equals 13 residues. The V gene lost 8 bases and the J gene lost 0 bases, with 11 bases spanning the gap. In germline, CDR1 is MNHNY, CDR2 SVGAGI (reference sequence). The CDR3 reads CASVPGISYEQYF. The CDR3, as DNA: TGTGCCAGCGTTCCAGGGATCTCCTACGAGCAGTACTTC.

This clone was detected many times. The chain carries TRBV28 and TRBJ1-5; no clear D. The V gene's germline CDR1 is MDHEN and CDR2 SYDVKM. This CDR3 comprises 13 residues. Trimming took 3 bases from V and 5 from J, leaving 8 bases between them. CDR3 sequence: CASSFNEYQPQHF. DNA of the CDR3: TGTGCCAGCAGTTTTAACGAGTATCAGCCCCAGCATTTT.

The genes are TRBV2 and TRBJ2-7; TRBD1 matches at 9 bases. Trimming took 8 bases from V and 2 from J; bases not matched to a gene: 4. Germline CDR1 and CDR2: SNHLY and FYNNEI. The CDR3 totals 13 residues. The DNA of the CDR3 is TGTGCCAGCCGACAGGGGGGTACCTACGAGCAGTACTTC. As protein: CASRQGGTYEQYF.

This clone turned up a few times. The chain joins TRBV10-3 to TRBJ1-6, with D possibly being TRBD1 (5 bases). The germline CDR1 and CDR2 sequences are ENHRY and SYGVKD. The CDR3 has 15 residues. Trimming took 0 bases from V and 4 from J, leaving 7 bases between them. DNA for the CDR3: TGTGCCATCAGTGAGTCGGGGCAGTATAATTCACCCCTCCACTTT. Amino acids: CAISESGQYNSPLHF.

The rearrangement uses TRBV30 and TRBJ2-1; D not certain. Germline assignment: CDR1 GTSNPN and CDR2 SVGIG (reference sequence). V lost 0 bases and J 4 bases, leaving 7 bases between the germline ends. The CDR3 extends over 13 amino acids. Written as DNA, the CDR3 is TGTGCCTGGAGTGTTGCAGATTACAATGAGCAGTTCTTC. Encoded protein: CAWSVADYNEQFF.

The chain is built from TRBV7-3 and TRBJ2-1, with D perhaps given as TRBD1 or TRBD2 (5 bases each). The V end was cut by 1 base, the J end by 9 bases, with 10 bases between. Germline assignment: CDR1 SGHTA and CDR2 FQGTGA. CDR3 size: 13 residues. In nucleotides, the CDR3 is TGTGCCAGCAGCTTAAGCTCAGGGAGTGAGCAGTTCTTC. This translates into CASSLSSGSEQFF.

Turning to this clone: The identical CDR3 is also encoded by other nucleotide sequences in the sample. The chain links TRBV5-1 to TRBJ1-3; D not resolved. The CDR3 contains 14 residues. Trimming pared 4 bases from V and 1 base from J, leaving 9 bases between. Looked up from germline, CDR1 is SGHRS and CDR2 is YFSETQ. CDR3 in DNA: TGCGCCAGCAGCCCGGGATCGTCTGGAAACACCATATATTTT. Protein: CASSPGSSGNTIYF.

This clone has only a few counts. The chain links TRBV2 to TRBJ1-1; D is unclear. The CDR3 is 13 residues long. The V and J ends lost 5 bases and 0 bases respectively, with 7 bases between them. CDR1 and CDR2 from the germline V gene are SNHLY and FYNNEI. This CDR3 is CASSYSLNTEAFF. CDR3 DNA: TGTGCCAGCAGTTACAGCCTGAACACTGAAGCTTTCTTT.